The present TCR beta chain was sequenced within a study of blood T cell repertoires in COVID-19. Study overall: Donors in the United States, Italy and Spain gave samples during acute or convalescent COVID-19. Sources were T cells, B-cell-depleted T cells, or PBMCs; the material itself was cDNA or gDNA.

Libraries were prepared by immunoSEQ multiplex PCR; TCRdb keeps only in-frame clonotypes and omits some of them. The repertoire holds around 28,000 clones, with approximately 80% as singletons. The V and J ends lost 1 base and 6 bases, in that order; junction bases with no gene match: 5. CDR3 size: 14 residues. The germline V gene has CDR1 MNHEY and CDR2 SVGAGI. This clone appeared once. This TCR was recovered from a man between 65 and 79 years old with active COVID-19. Sequenced sample: peripheral blood. The chain employs TRBV6-5 and TRBJ2-7; 8 nucleotides line up with TRBD2. Here the CDR3 reads CASSYYPGGGEQYF. The CDR3 DNA follows: TGTGCCAGCAGTTACTATCCGGGGGGGGGCGAGCAGTACTTC.